The clone carrying this TCR beta chain occurred once. Its specificity is unknown. The data were produced by immunoSEQ multiplex PCR, yet TCRdb's version contains in-frame clones alone and is incomplete. The sample carries more than 65,000 clones, around 88% recorded once. Blood was sampled at baseline, cycle 4 day 1, and cycle 7 day 1. The data originate from a study of OX40 agonist ivuxolimab in advanced cancers. About the study: Patients received the agonistic anti-OX40 (CD134) antibody ivuxolimab. Participants averaged approximately 61 years of age (range 23 to 79) and were roughly 83% male. Findings and caveats of the study: Expanded peripheral T cells had an undetermined antigen specificity.

The CDR3 sequence is 14 residues long. From germline, CDR1 is SEHNR and CDR2 FQNEAQ (reference sequence). The V segment lost 5 bases and the J segment 6 bases; nucleotides outside the gene matches: 7. V is TRBV7-9 and J is TRBJ1-2, with 9 bases that match TRBD1. This TCR derives from an adult with an advanced solid tumor such as melanoma, head and neck, liver or kidney cancer. The source material was CD4+ or CD8+ T cells sorted from blood, sampled in a trial of the OX40 agonist ivuxolimab. The DNA for the CDR3 is TGTGCCAGCAGCGCAATACAGGGGGCCCATGGCTACACCTTC. It is translated as CASSAIQGAHGYTF. The whole variable domain, filled in from reference TRBV7-9 and TRBJ1-2, reads DTGVSQNPRHKITKRGQNVTFRCDPISEHNRLYWYRQTLGQGPEFLTYFQNEAQLEKSRLLSDRFSAERPKGSFSTLEIQRTEQGDSAMYLCASSAIQGAHGYTFGSGTRLTVV.